What follows describes a single T cell receptor beta chain. There are many counts of this clonotype. The clone's antigen remains unknown. Base quality data are lacking; no much larger clone is found one base away. These data come from a study of molecular identifiers for immune sequencing clone quantification (dated by TCRdb to 2016 to 2018). Regarding the complete study: In a replicate experiment, RNA from roughly 21,000 or 96,000 naive CD8 T cells was split into five aliquots, four of which were sequenced. The study was a methods study using CD8 T cells to benchmark molecular-identifier clustering-based TCR repertoire sequencing (MIDCIRS) and TCR RNA copy counting. The study at large found these results: Without barcode sub-clustering, chimeric consensus sequences inflated TCR diversity; chimeras reached as high as 47%. In CMV-specific effector cells, clones with more than 20 RNA copies contained over 99% of molecules, whereas in naive cells such clones contained under 1% of molecules. The naive libraries included spiked-in Jurkat TCR RNA (roughly 11 copies' worth), and this RNA is not part of the donor repertoire. Modeling gave about three recovered TCR RNA copies per cell versus approximately 10 by digital PCR, implying about 30% capture efficiency. Even against a background of about a million naive CD8 T cells, spiked-in Jurkat TCR RNA amounting to a single cell's worth was reported to be detectable. Identical TCR molecules sharing a barcode could cause highly expanded clone sizes to be underestimated.

V drops 4 bases and J drops 9 bases, leaving 12 bases in between. CDR1 and CDR2 are drawn from the germline V gene: MNHEY, SVGAGI. The CDR3 measures 12 amino acids from cysteine to phenylalanine. This entry keeps only the CDR3 DNA: 36 bases, framed from base 1. Libraries of naive CD8 T cells were built from approximately 20,000 to 980,000 sorted cells, with 10%, 30% or 50% of the purified RNA used. Naive CD8 T cells were FACS-sorted as CD8+CD4-CCR7+CD45RA+ on a BD FACSAria II into RLT Plus buffer. To test detection sensitivity, Jurkat RNA equivalent to more than 9 TCR copies was spiked into samples of roughly 20,000-1,100,000 naive CD8 T cells. CD8 T cells were enriched using RosetteSep CD8+ T Cell Enrichment Cocktail and Ficoll-Paque, and the enriched cells then underwent ACK red cell lysis. Library prep was done by PCR. The listed sequencing device is Illumina HiSeq 4000. Bulk TCR libraries were generated as previously described, with the TCR primers listed in Table S5 used. Total RNA was purified with the Qiagen AllPrep DNA/RNA kit. Before analysis, reads from multiple sequencing runs of one library were combined. Under the source paper's analysis protocol: Reads were retained only if their TCR constant sequence matched exactly, and those retained reads were trimmed to 150 nt and grouped according to their 12-nt molecular barcodes. Reads inside each barcode group were sub-clustered using a 15% Levenshtein threshold, and a quality-weighted consensus sequence was constructed for each RNA molecule. Non-functional sequences were filtered out, along with any lower-count sequence sitting one edit away from another sequence. Based on fitting two negative binomial distributions, any barcode sub-cluster with under 20% of the maximum read count was discarded. TCRdb itself trimmed the public reads at Q25 with fastp, ran MiXCR and retained productive beta chains. Every CDR3 protein is listed once, alongside the most common genes and DNA of its rows. The authors' filters were not applied to this entry. This sample gives about 320,000 distinct CDR3 sequences in total; over 20% of them show up just once. The ten largest account for over 0.7% of the sample.

The specimen sequenced was naive CD8+ T cells from blood, with Jurkat cell RNA spiked in. Per the publication, the cell subset or site label means: FACS-sorted CD8+CD4-CCR7+CD45RA+ naive T cells. This receptor was obtained from a human donor in good health. Some libraries in this study had Jurkat cell RNA spiked in. The chain uses TRBV6-5 and TRBJ2-5, with the identity of the D gene unclear. CDR3 protein: CASSSHAVAQYF. The DNA sequence is as follows: TGTGCCAGCAGTTCCCATGCGGTGGCCCAGTACTTC.